This T cell receptor (beta chain) was captured by sequencing in a study of CD8+CD57+ T cells in acquired aplastic anemia. Study as a whole: Healthy donors yielded some 10 million CD4+ cell reads on average.

This clonotype showed up many times. Its antigen is as yet unknown. Genomic DNA was employed as the template in profiling TCR beta VDJ and CDR3. TCRdb processed the reads anew with MiXCR; each CDR3 protein has one entry. The table shows roughly 150,000 distinct CDR3 sequences, with roughly 48% occurring only once. In germline, CDR1 is LNHDA, CDR2 SQIVND (reference sequence). V shed 8 bases, J shed 2 bases, and the junction held 20 bases outside the gene matches. The CDR3 sequence is 18 residues long. Whole-study findings and limits: With respect to CD8+ Simpson's diversity, patients and controls did not differ significantly.

Sequencing was performed on sorted CD4+, CD8+, or CD8+CD57+ T cells (not recorded which) from PBMCs. The sequence was obtained from a human donor in good health. The V gene is TRBV19, the J gene TRBJ2-7; 8 bases line up with TRBD1. This CDR3 is CASRSILGWDRSPYEQYF. DNA of the CDR3: TGTGCCAGTCGTAGTATTCTCGGTTGGGACAGGAGCCCCTACGAGCAGTACTTC.